What follows are 19 T cell receptor beta chains derived from one specimen sequenced in a study of blood T cell repertoires in COVID-19. Some clones are missing from TCRdb's copy, which holds only in-frame ones; the method was immunoSEQ multiplex PCR. The sample includes approximately 400,000 clones, around nine tenths of them seen just once. Sample: PBMCs or T cells enriched from blood (not recorded which). The receptors were sampled from a woman in her late teens or twenties who had recovered from COVID-19.

The chain uses TRBV24-1 and TRBJ1-5; no reliable D call. This CDR3 has 13 residues. Germline CDR1 and CDR2: KGHDR and SFDVKD. The V gene lost 3 bases and the J gene lost 0 bases, with 2 bases spanning the gap. CDR3 sequence: CATSDLSNQPQHF. CDR3 DNA sequence: TGTGCCACCAGTGATCTTAGCAATCAGCCCCAGCATTTT.

This rearrangement joins TRBV7-3 to TRBJ2-1; maybe TRBD2 (5 bases). Trimming cost V 5 bases and J 0 bases, with 26 bases left between them. The CDR3 covers 20 residues. The germline gives CDR1 SGHTA, CDR2 FQGTGA. CDR3 in amino acids: CASSRRGKAGPQSSYNEQFF. CDR3 nucleotides: TGTGCCAGCAGCCGCCGGGGTAAGGCAGGCCCCCAGAGCTCCTACAATGAGCAGTTCTTC.

V is TRBV18 and J is TRBJ2-3; 8 bases are shared with TRBD1. The V and J ends lost 7 bases and 3 bases, in that order; junction bases with no gene match: 6. The CDR3 totals 14 residues. Germline V lookup: CDR1 KGHSH, CDR2 LQKENI. CDR3 sequence (DNA): TGTGCCAGCTTACAGACAGGGGTTACAGATACGCAGTATTTT. This codes for CASLQTGVTDTQYF.

The V call is TRBV25-1, the J call TRBJ2-3, with 11 nucleotides matching TRBD2. The CDR3 is 16 residues long. The J segment lost 1 base and the V segment lost 5 bases, leaving 5 bases of the junction unmatched. Germline CDR1 reads MGHDK; CDR2 reads SYGVNS. Here the CDR3 reads CASSPLLAGGTDTQYF. The CDR3 DNA is TGTGCCAGCAGTCCCCTACTAGCGGGGGGCACAGATACGCAGTATTTT.

The table lists this clone with a count of one. V usage is TRBV4-3 and J usage is TRBJ2-7; a possible D gene is TRBD2 (5 bases). The CDR3 is 15 residues long. The germline V and J ends were trimmed by 0 bases and 0 bases, with 9 bases remaining between them. Germline CDR1 reads LGHNA; CDR2 reads YSLEER. The CDR3 coding sequence is TGCGCCAGCAGCCAAGATCGGGAACCCTCCTACGAGCAGTACTTC. Translation: CASSQDREPSYEQYF.

The rearrangement links TRBV30 to TRBJ1-2; TRBD1 matches 7 bases. Looked up from germline, CDR1 is GTSNPN and CDR2 is SVGIG (reference sequence). Trimming at V came to 5 bases and at J to 0 bases, leaving 3 bases not matched to a gene. The CDR3 totals 13 residues. The CDR3 nucleotides read TGTGCCTGGGCGACAGGGACTAACTATGGCTACACCTTC. Amino acid sequence: CAWATGTNYGYTF.

The V call is TRBV20-1, the J call TRBJ2-7, with 8 bases lining up with TRBD1. The V gene's germline CDR1 is DFQATT and CDR2 SNEGSKA (reference sequence). The CDR3 length is 13 residues. V dropped 3 bases and J dropped 5; count of bases not matched to a gene: 6. The DNA for the CDR3 is TGCAGTGCTAGTATTTACAGGGGGAACGAGCAGTACTTC. It encodes CSASIYRGNEQYF.

The V call is TRBV27, the J call TRBJ2-1, with 16 nucleotides matching TRBD2. J gave up 7 bases and V 5 bases, and 5 bases lay outside the gene matches. The CDR3 runs to 16 residues. The germline gives CDR1 MNHEY, CDR2 SMNVEV (reference sequence). CDR3: CASSLGTSGGANEQFF. The CDR3 nucleotides read TGTGCCAGCAGTCTGGGGACTAGCGGGGGGGCTAATGAGCAGTTCTTC.

V and J are TRBV28 and TRBJ2-5; 7 nucleotides line up with TRBD1. The CDR3 runs to 15 residues. The germline gives CDR1 MDHEN, CDR2 SYDVKM. Germline trimming cut 2 bases from V and 1 base from J; bases unmatched to any gene: 4. CDR3 DNA sequence: TGTGCCAGCAGTTTACCTGGGACAGTCCAAGAGACCCAGTACTTC. Amino acids: CASSLPGTVQETQYF.

The chain has TRBV6-2 or TRBV6-3 and TRBJ1-2; 7 nucleotides line up with TRBD1. This CDR3 spans 13 amino acids. The germline V gene has CDR1 MNHEY and CDR2 SVGEGT. V shed 1 base and J 10 bases; nucleotides not matched to a gene: 6. CDR3 sequence (DNA): TGTGCCAGCAGTTACTTCGGGACAGAACCCTACACCTTC. Amino acid sequence: CASSYFGTEPYTF.

The chain uses TRBV7-9 and TRBJ2-3, with D uncertain. This CDR3 is built from 14 residues. Germline values: CDR1 SEHNR, CDR2 FQNEAQ (reference sequence). Trimming took off 5 bases at V and 1 base at J, with 10 bases between the two ends. The CDR3, as DNA: TGTGCCAGCAGCGCCGGTTTGCGCACAGATACGCAGTATTTT. This encodes CASSAGLRTDTQYF.

This clone was detected once. The chain uses TRBV2 and TRBJ2-6, with D possibly TRBD1 on 5 matching bases. CDR1 and CDR2 (germline): SNHLY, FYNNEI. The CDR3 consists of 17 residues. The V gene lost 0 bases and the J gene lost 1 base, with 10 bases spanning the gap. CDR3 DNA sequence: TGTGCCAGCAGTGAAGCGCTTCCAGGGTCTGGGGCCAACGTCCTGACTTTC. Encoded protein: CASSEALPGSGANVLTF.

The chain carries TRBV6-4 and TRBJ1-2, with D possibly TRBD1 on 6 matching bases. CDR3 size: 17 residues. V was trimmed by 0 bases and J by 4 bases, leaving 18 bases between them. The germline V gene has CDR1 MRHNA and CDR2 SNTAGT. The CDR3 sequence is CASSDSFRAGEIYGYTF. The CDR3 coding sequence is TGTGCCAGCAGTGACTCATTTCGGGCAGGGGAGATCTATGGCTACACCTTC.

V and J are TRBV28 and TRBJ2-5; 8 bases agree with TRBD1. CDR1 is MDHEN and CDR2 is SYDVKM in the germline V gene. With 6 bases clipped from V and 4 bases from J, the junction kept 7 bases outside the gene matches. The CDR3 sequence is 14 residues long. CDR3 sequence: CASSMDRDGETQYF. CDR3 coding DNA: TGTGCCAGCAGCATGGACAGGGACGGAGAGACCCAGTACTTC.

The chain is built from TRBV27 and TRBJ2-7, with D possibly matching TRBD1 (6 bases). V was trimmed by 5 bases and J by 0 bases, leaving 11 bases between them. The germline V gene encodes CDR1 MNHEY and CDR2 SMNVEV (reference sequence). This CDR3 is 14 amino acids long. CDR3 sequence: CASSPRTDSYEQYF. CDR3 nucleotide sequence: TGTGCCAGCAGTCCTCGGACAGACTCCTACGAGCAGTACTTC.

The CDR3 protein is CASTSRVAGELFF. The CDR3 region has the DNA TGTGCCAGCACATCTCGGGTGGCCGGGGAGCTGTTTTTT. This chain uses TRBV28 with TRBJ2-2; no reliable D call. The CDR3 has 13 amino acids. Trimming cost V 7 bases and J 6 bases, with 12 bases left between them. Per germline, CDR1 MDHEN and CDR2 SYDVKM.

V gene TRBV5-1 combines with J gene TRBJ2-5; 7 nucleotides align to TRBD1. Germline CDR1 SGHRS, CDR2 YFSETQ. There are 15 residues in the CDR3. Germline trimming cut 4 bases from V and 2 bases from J; bases unmatched to any gene: 8. CDR3 protein: CASSLFSGGQETQYF. The CDR3 nucleotides are TGCGCCAGCAGCCTTTTTTCAGGGGGTCAAGAGACCCAGTACTTC.

The V call is TRBV6-5, the J call TRBJ1-5, with a weak D call TRBD1 (6 bases). The CDR3 length is 13 residues. Trimming took 6 bases from V and 4 from J, leaving 10 bases between them. Germline CDR1 reads MNHEY; CDR2 reads SVGAGI. CDR3 in amino acids: CASRDRTNQPQHF. For the CDR3, the DNA is TGTGCCAGCAGGGACAGAACTAATCAGCCCCAGCATTTT.

The chain employs TRBV7-3 and TRBJ2-2, with 7 bases aligning to TRBD2. The CDR3 spans 14 residues. Germline V gives CDR1 SGHTA, CDR2 FQGTGA. With V trimmed by 4 bases and J by 6 bases, 5 bases remained unmatched. CDR3 sequence (DNA): TGTGCCAGCAGCTCCGGGACTATTGCCGGGGAGCTGTTTTTT. It translates to CASSSGTIAGELFF.